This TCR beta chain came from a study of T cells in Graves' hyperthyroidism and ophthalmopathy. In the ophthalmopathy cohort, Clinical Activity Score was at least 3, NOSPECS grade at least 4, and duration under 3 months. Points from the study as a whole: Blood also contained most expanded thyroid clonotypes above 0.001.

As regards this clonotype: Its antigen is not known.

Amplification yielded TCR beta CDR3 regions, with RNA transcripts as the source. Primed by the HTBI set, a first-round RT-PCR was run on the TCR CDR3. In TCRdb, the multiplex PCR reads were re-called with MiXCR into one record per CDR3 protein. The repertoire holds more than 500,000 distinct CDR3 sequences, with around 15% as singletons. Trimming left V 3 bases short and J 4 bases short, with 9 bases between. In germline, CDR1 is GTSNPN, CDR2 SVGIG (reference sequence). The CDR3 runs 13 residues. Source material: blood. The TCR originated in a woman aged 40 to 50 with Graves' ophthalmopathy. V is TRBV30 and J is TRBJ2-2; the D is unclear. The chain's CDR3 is CAWRRWGTGELFF. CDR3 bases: TGTGCCTGGAGGCGGTGGGGCACCGGGGAGCTGTTTTTT.